The clone carrying this T cell receptor (beta chain) was seen only once. Its antigen is still unknown. These data are taken from a study of CD8 T cell repertoires and HIV-1 epitope variants. Sequencing used immunoSEQ multiplex PCR; TCRdb keeps in-frame clones, though not all of them. The sample consists of over 5,000 clones, roughly 60% of them appearing once. This CDR3 is built from 15 residues. The germline CDR1 and CDR2 sequences are PRHDT and FYEKMQ (reference sequence). J gave up 1 base and V 6 bases, and 5 bases lay outside the gene matches. Sample: cultured CD8+ T cells derived from PBMCs. The source is a male donor with HIV. V is TRBV13 and J is TRBJ2-1; 8 nucleotides align to TRBD1. The CDR3 here is CASSFGQGSYNEQFF. The CDR3 DNA follows: TGTGCCAGCAGTTTTGGACAGGGTTCCTACAATGAGCAGTTCTTC.